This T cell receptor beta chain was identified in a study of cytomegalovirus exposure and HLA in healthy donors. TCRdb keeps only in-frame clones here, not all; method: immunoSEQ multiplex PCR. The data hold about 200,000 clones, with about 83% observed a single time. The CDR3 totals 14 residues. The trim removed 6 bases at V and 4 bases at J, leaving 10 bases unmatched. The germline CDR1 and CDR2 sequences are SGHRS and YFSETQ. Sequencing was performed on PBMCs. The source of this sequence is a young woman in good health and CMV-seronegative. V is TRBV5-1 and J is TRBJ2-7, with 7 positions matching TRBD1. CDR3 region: CASKIGTETYEQYF. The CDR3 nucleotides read TGCGCCAGCAAAATCGGGACAGAAACGTACGAGCAGTACTTC.